Below, 32 T cell receptor beta chains from the same sample are listed, as sequenced in a study of regulatory T cells in long-lasting Graves disease. The time point denotes: newly diagnosed GD, antithyroid drugs for less than 3 months. The authors made the TCR library using RNA they extracted from PBMCs. Relying on iRepertoire HTBI primers and Arm-PCR of CDR3 regions, the team built TCR beta libraries. TCRdb re-called the multiplex PCR reads through MiXCR, storing one row per CDR3 protein. The sample holds 400,000 to 550,000 distinct CDR3 sequences; about a sixth are singletons and the top ten take approximately 12%. These data were likewise used in another study, on T cells in Graves' hyperthyroidism and ophthalmopathy.

The material sequenced was peripheral blood mononuclear cells (PBMCs), taken at new diagnosis, from a patient treated with antithyroid drugs. The source of these receptors is a woman in her twenties or thirties with Graves disease.

For this clonotype: A read error likely explains this, since a far larger clone differs by one base. The CDR3 sequence is CAGSPTGSNQPQHF. CDR3 sequence (DNA): TGCGCCGGCAGCCCGACAGGGAGCAATCAGCCCCAGCATTTT. The V and J genes are TRBV4-1 and TRBJ1-5; 7 bases are a match to TRBD1. Germline V CDR1 and CDR2: MGHRA, YSYEKL. CDR3 size: 14 residues.

This clonotype was recorded many times. The chain carries TRBV7-9 and TRBJ2-7, with 8 bases lining up with TRBD1. Germline assignment: CDR1 SEHNR and CDR2 FQNEAQ (reference sequence). V shed 5 bases and J 4 bases; nucleotides not matched to a gene: 25. This CDR3 contains 20 residues. The CDR3 loop is CASSLSRDRPTRAIQYEQYF. CDR3 in DNA: TGTGCCAGCAGCCTATCCCGGGACAGGCCTACTAGGGCGATCCAATACGAGCAGTACTTC.

This clonotype has at least ten counts. The V and J genes are TRBV10-3 and TRBJ1-1; TRBD1 agrees at 12 bases. Per germline, CDR1 ENHRY and CDR2 SYGVKD. The CDR3 runs 14 residues. V trimming: 8 bases; J trimming: 6 bases; junction bases outside the gene matches: 7. CDR3 nucleotides: TGTGCCATCGGGGACAGGGGGCGAACAGCTGAAGCTTTCTTT. Amino acids: CAIGDRGRTAEAFF.

The J gene is TRBJ2-2, the V gene TRBV15, with a tentative D call TRBD1 (5 bases). The length of the CDR3 is 14 residues. The germline CDR1 and CDR2 sequences are LNHNV and YYDKDF (reference sequence). In nucleotides, the CDR3 is TGTGCTACAGGCCAGGGCCGGACCACCGGGGAGCTGTTTTTT. Its protein product is CATGQGRTTGELFF.

The rearrangement joins TRBV28 to TRBJ1-2; 7 bases match TRBD1. The CDR3 has 14 amino acids. Germline V gene sequence: CDR1 MDHEN, CDR2 SYDVKM. The V gene end was trimmed by 4 bases and the J gene end by 6 bases; junction bases not matched to a gene: 8. The chain's CDR3 is CASSSAQGVDGYTF. CDR3 in DNA: TGTGCCAGCAGTTCCGCGCAGGGGGTAGATGGCTACACCTTC.

The chain couples TRBV25-1 to TRBJ2-1; TRBD2 agrees at 14 bases. The CDR3 covers 14 residues. Germline V gene sequence: CDR1 MGHDK, CDR2 SYGVNS. Unmatched junction bases numbered 9, after V lost 10 bases and J lost 10 bases. The CDR3 DNA is TGTGCCACCACCGGGACTAGCGGGAGTAACGAGCAGTTCTTC. This sequence encodes CATTGTSGSNEQFF.

The gene calls are TRBV10-3 and TRBJ2-4; 8 nucleotides agree with TRBD2. Trimming at V came to 8 bases and at J to 0 bases, leaving 6 bases not matched to a gene. This CDR3 comprises 15 residues. Germline CDR1 ENHRY, CDR2 SYGVKD. For the CDR3, the DNA is TGTGCCATCGAGGCTAGCGGGTCAGCCAAAAACATTCAGTACTTC. Protein: CAIEASGSAKNIQYF.

This clonotype was counted ten times or more. The chain uses TRBV7-2 and TRBJ2-3, with a weak D call TRBD2 (5 bases). Germline CDR1 and CDR2: SGHTA and FQGNSA. CDR3 length equals 16 residues. Between the trimmed V and J ends, which lost 0 bases and 2 bases, there was a span of 12 bases. The CDR3 loop is CASSLASPGLTDTQYF. The CDR3 nucleotides are TGTGCCAGCAGCTTAGCATCGCCCGGACTCACAGATACGCAGTATTTT.

This clonotype has at least ten counts. The J gene is TRBJ1-6, the V gene TRBV7-6; 9 bases map to TRBD1. The CDR3 length is 15 residues. Per germline, CDR1 SGHVS and CDR2 FNYEAQ. Trimming cost V 1 base and J 10 bases; bases outside gene matches: 5. CDR3 in DNA: TGTGCCAGCAGCTTAGTGGGACAGGGTATCTCACCCCTCCACTTT. Amino acid sequence: CASSLVGQGISPLHF.

At least ten counts were recorded for this clonotype. J is TRBJ1-5 and V is TRBV28; 7 positions agree with TRBD1. This CDR3 has 16 residues. Germline CDR1 MDHEN, CDR2 SYDVKM. J was trimmed by 2 bases and V by 5 bases; bases with no gene match: 9. Here the CDR3 reads CASSKRQGNGNQPQHF. Written as DNA, the CDR3 is TGTGCCAGCAGTAAAAGACAGGGTAACGGCAATCAGCCCCAGCATTTT.

This clonotype has a count of ten or more. The V call is TRBV2, the J call TRBJ2-5; D gene ambiguous. Germline CDR1 SNHLY, CDR2 FYNNEI. The V end was cut by 5 bases, the J end by 3 bases, with 10 bases between. The length of the CDR3 is 13 residues. CDR3 DNA sequence: TGTGCCAGCAGTACGGAGCCCAAAGAGACCCAGTACTTC. It yields the protein CASSTEPKETQYF.

This clonotype has at least ten counts. The chain has TRBV29-1 and TRBJ1-2; maybe TRBD1 (5 bases). The CDR3 covers 12 residues. V was clipped by 6 bases and J by 4 bases, with 12 bases between them. CDR1 is SQVTM and CDR2 is ANQGSEA in the germline V gene. CDR3 coding DNA: TGCAGCGTCGCGGGGACCGGCTATGGCTACACCTTC. Residues: CSVAGTGYGYTF.

Note on this clonotype: One end of the junction does not line up with germline, which may come from a read error. This chain connects TRBV6-5 to TRBJ1-2, with 7 bases aligning to TRBD1. This CDR3 is 18 amino acids long. The germline gives CDR1 MNHEY, CDR2 SVGAGI. The CDR3 DNA reads as TGTGCCAGCAGTTACTCCCGGGACAGCAATTTGGGGAACTATGGCTACGCCTTC. As protein: CASSYSRDSNLGNYGYAF.

This clonotype occurred many times. The chain joins TRBV7-8 to TRBJ1-1; 10 positions match TRBD1. Germline CDR1 and CDR2: SGHVS and FQNEAQ. The CDR3 spans 13 residues. J lost 10 bases, V lost 4 bases, and 6 bases had no gene match. This CDR3 is CASSSDRGMGAFF. In nucleotides, the CDR3 is TGTGCCAGCAGCTCGGACAGGGGGATGGGAGCTTTCTTT. Based on the CDR3 plus reference TRBV7-8 and TRBJ1-1, the full variable domain is GAGVSQSPRYKVAKRGQDVALRCDPISGHVSLFWYQQALGQGPEFLTYFQNEAQLDKSGLPSDRFFAERPEGSVSTLKIQRTQQEDSAVYLCASSSDRGMGAFFGQGTRLTVV.

This clonotype occurred many times. The genes are TRBV11-2 and TRBJ1-1, with D unresolved. This CDR3 is 13 amino acids long. V shed 4 bases and J shed 1 base, with 7 bases lying between them. The germline V gene encodes CDR1 SGHAT and CDR2 FQNNGV. CDR3 sequence: CASSYIQNTEAFF. The CDR3 coding sequence is TGTGCCAGCAGCTACATACAGAACACTGAAGCTTTCTTT.

This clonotype came up many times. The chain employs TRBV2 and TRBJ1-2; D perhaps matches TRBD1 (6 bases). Germline lookup yields CDR1 SNHLY and CDR2 FYNNEI. The CDR3 has 14 residues. Trimming took 3 bases from V and 4 from J, leaving 12 bases between them. The CDR3 sequence is CASSDSGVGYGYTF. CDR3 in DNA: TGTGCCAGCAGTGATTCAGGGGTTGGCTATGGCTACACCTTC.

Concerning this clonotype: This clone may be a read error of a much larger clone one base away. The genes are TRBV5-1 and TRBJ2-1; D is possibly TRBD1 or TRBD2 (6 bases each). CDR1 SGHRS and CDR2 YFSETQ come from the germline V gene. CDR3 size: 19 residues. V lost 1 base, J lost 1 base, and 21 bases lay in between. The CDR3 sequence is CASSLWDLRGGISYNEQFF. CDR3 sequence (DNA): TGCGCCAGCAGCTTGTGGGATCTCAGGGGAGGCATTTCCTACAATGAGCAGTTCTTC. Using reference TRBV5-1 and TRBJ2-1 for the parts outside the CDR3, the full variable domain is KAGVTQTPRYLIKTRGQQVTLSCSPISGHRSVSWYQQTPGQGLQFLFEYFSETQRNKGNFPGRFSGRQFSNSRSEMNVSTLELGDSALYLCASSLWDLRGGISYNEQFFGPGTRLTVL.

This clonotype turned up a few times. This rearrangement joins TRBV19 to TRBJ1-3, with D uncertain. This CDR3 comprises 14 residues. V lost 8 bases, J lost 0 bases, and 11 bases lay in between. Germline lookup yields CDR1 LNHDA and CDR2 SQIVND (reference sequence). For the CDR3, the DNA is TGTGCCAGTTGGACGGACCGCTCTGGAAACACCATATATTTT. This codes for CASWTDRSGNTIYF.

This clonotype was observed many times. The chain recombines TRBV5-5 with TRBJ2-7, with D unresolved. V shed 0 bases and J shed 6 bases, with 10 bases lying between them. The length of the CDR3 is 13 residues. CDR1 is SGHKS, CDR2 YYEKEE, per germline (reference sequence). The DNA of the CDR3 is TGTGCCAGCAGCTTGGGCGTGTTCCTCGAGCAGTACTTC. Its translation is CASSLGVFLEQYF. Using reference TRBV5-5 and TRBJ2-7 for the parts outside the CDR3, the full variable domain is DAGVTQSPTHLIKTRGQQVTLRCSPISGHKSVSWYQQVLGQGPQFIFQYYEKEERGRGNFPDRFSARQFPNYSSELNVNALLLGDSALYLCASSLGVFLEQYFGPGTRLTVT.

This clonotype was counted many times. V usage is TRBV12-3 or TRBV12-4 and J usage is TRBJ2-3; 7 bases agree with TRBD2. The CDR3 runs to 17 residues. Trimming cost V 0 bases and J 4 bases; bases outside gene matches: 10. Here the CDR3 DNA reads TGTGCCAGCAGTTTAGCGCTTTTGAGCGGGATGGCAGATACGCAGTATTTT. This sequence encodes CASSLALLSGMADTQYF.

This clonotype was counted at least ten times. This chain uses TRBV27 with TRBJ2-7; D remains ambiguous. From germline, CDR1 is MNHEY and CDR2 SMNVEV (reference sequence). This CDR3 has 11 residues. V lost 8 bases and J 4 bases, leaving 9 bases between the germline ends. The chain's CDR3 is CASHASYEQYF. DNA for the CDR3: TGTGCCAGCCACGCTTCATACGAGCAGTACTTC.

This clonotype is a singleton in its sample. This chain links TRBV11-2 with TRBJ2-7; maybe TRBD2 (5 bases). Germline V gene data show CDR1 as SGHAT and CDR2 as FQNNGV. The CDR3 spans 13 residues. The V and J ends lost 5 bases and 5 bases respectively, with 13 bases between them. The CDR3 DNA reads as TGTGCCAGCAGCGGTTCCGGGATCCACGAGCAGTACTTC. This translates into CASSGSGIHEQYF.

J is TRBJ1-1 and V is TRBV20-1, with D maybe TRBD1 (5 bases). Germline CDR1 reads DFQATT; CDR2 reads SNEGSKA (reference sequence). There are 14 residues in the CDR3. The ends were cut back, 6 bases at V and 0 bases at J, with 14 bases in the middle. The CDR3 spells CSAPGGVMNTEAFF. The CDR3 bases are TGCAGTGCCCCGGGGGGGGTCATGAACACTGAAGCTTTCTTT.

The V gene is TRBV18, the J gene TRBJ2-7; 9 nucleotides line up with TRBD2. Germline lookup yields CDR1 KGHSH and CDR2 LQKENI. The J segment lost 4 bases and the V segment lost 0 bases, leaving 7 bases of the junction unmatched. The CDR3 has 16 amino acids. The CDR3 coding sequence is TGTGCCAGCTCACCACCTTTGGCGGGAGGGCTTTACGAGCAGTACTTC. It encodes CASSPPLAGGLYEQYF.

This clonotype came up many times. The rearrangement uses TRBV20-1 and TRBJ1-1; maybe TRBD1 (6 bases). CDR1 is DFQATT and CDR2 is SNEGSKA in the germline V gene (reference sequence). V lost 6 bases to trimming and J lost 5 bases, with 19 bases between them. The CDR3 consists of 14 residues. Here the CDR3 DNA reads TGCAGTGCAAAAGACAGGTTCGGTTGGACTGAAGCTTTCTTT. This translates into CSAKDRFGWTEAFF.

The chain carries TRBV6-1 and TRBJ1-4; maybe TRBD1 (6 bases). Trimming stripped 5 bases from V and 7 bases from J, with 14 bases between. This CDR3 has 14 residues. Per the germline V gene, CDR1 is MNHNS and CDR2 is SASEGT. Here the CDR3 DNA reads TGTGCCAGCAGTCAACAGGGCGGGGGTGAAAAACTGTTTTTT. Encoded protein: CASSQQGGGEKLFF.

This clonotype showed up many times. The chain carries TRBV6-5 and TRBJ1-1; the D gene is possibly TRBD1 (6 bases). CDR3 length: 13 amino acids. The V and J ends lost 4 bases and 3 bases respectively, with 9 bases between them. Germline V gene sequence: CDR1 MNHEY, CDR2 SVGAGI. CDR3 region: CASSSRGYTEAFF. The CDR3 bases are TGTGCCAGCAGTTCCAGGGGATACACTGAAGCTTTCTTT.

This clonotype has a count of ten or more. The V gene is TRBV30, the J gene TRBJ1-4, with a tentative D call TRBD1 (6 bases). Germline CDR1 and CDR2: GTSNPN and SVGIG (reference sequence). The CDR3 has 15 amino acids. Trimming shortened V by 1 base and J by 8 bases, and 17 bases separated the two germline ends. The CDR3 DNA follows: TGTGCCTGGAGTGGTACGACAGGCTCGTTGGAAAAACTGTTTTTT. This gives the protein CAWSGTTGSLEKLFF.

This clonotype was detected many times. V gene TRBV11-3 combines with J gene TRBJ2-1; possible D gene TRBD2, 5 bases. This CDR3 spans 14 amino acids. Germline loops: CDR1 SGHNT, CDR2 YENEEA. Trimming cost V 2 bases and J 5 bases, with 10 bases left between them. CDR3 residues: CASSLYGGHNEQFF. CDR3 nucleotides: TGTGCCAGCAGCTTATATGGAGGCCACAATGAGCAGTTCTTC.

Ten or more counts support this clonotype. J is TRBJ1-2 and V is TRBV20-1; the D gene is possibly TRBD1 (6 bases). The CDR3 extends over 14 amino acids. Germline CDR1 DFQATT, CDR2 SNEGSKA (reference sequence). Trimming left V 6 bases short and J 8 bases short, with 22 bases between. The chain's CDR3 is CSAGRGGRALGYTF. Written as DNA, the CDR3 is TGCAGTGCCGGACGGGGGGGGCGAGCTCTCGGCTACACCTTC.

The chain joins TRBV7-2 to TRBJ1-1, with D hard to call. Trimming took off 1 base at V and 0 bases at J, with 9 bases between the two ends. CDR3 length equals 15 residues. Looked up from germline, CDR1 is SGHTA and CDR2 is FQGNSA. The CDR3 loop is CASSLVVGVNTEAFF. The DNA of the CDR3 is TGTGCCAGCAGCTTAGTAGTAGGAGTGAACACTGAAGCTTTCTTT.

J is TRBJ2-7 and V is TRBV7-9; D is perhaps TRBD1 (6 bases). V was clipped by 2 bases and J by 4 bases, with 18 bases between them. The germline gives CDR1 SEHNR, CDR2 FQNEAQ (reference sequence). The CDR3 is 16 amino acids. CDR3 DNA sequence: TGTGCCAGCAGCTTATACCCAGGGGACGGAACGTACGAGCAGTACTTC. This encodes CASSLYPGDGTYEQYF.